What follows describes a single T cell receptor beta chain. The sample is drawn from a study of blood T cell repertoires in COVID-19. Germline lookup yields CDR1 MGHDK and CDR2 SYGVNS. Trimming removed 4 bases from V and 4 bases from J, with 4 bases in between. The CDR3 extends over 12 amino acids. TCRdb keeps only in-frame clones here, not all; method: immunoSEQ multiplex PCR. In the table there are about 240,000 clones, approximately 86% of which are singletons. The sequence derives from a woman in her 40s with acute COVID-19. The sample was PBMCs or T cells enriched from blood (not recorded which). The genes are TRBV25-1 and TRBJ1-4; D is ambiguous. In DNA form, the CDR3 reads TGTGCCAGCAGTGTCAATAATGAAAAACTGTTTTTT. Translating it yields CASSVNNEKLFF.